This T cell receptor (beta chain) comes out of a study of blood T cell repertoires in COVID-19. Overall study: The United States, Italy and Spain supplied acute and convalescent COVID-19 samples.

Recruits, aged roughly 18 to 89 years, lived in 25 or so US areas. Generated by immunoSEQ multiplex PCR, the TCRdb table keeps only in-frame clones and is missing some. The repertoire includes around 250,000 clones, about nine tenths of them detected once, and 1.2% sits in the top ten. The clonotype was recovered from a human donor in a cohort exposed to, infected with or recovered from COVID-19 (not recorded which). The donor label of this sample is uncertain. Sequencing was performed on PBMCs or T cells enriched from blood (not recorded which).

The CDR3 nucleotides read TGCGCCAGCCAAGGGGACACTGAAGCTTTCTTT. This encodes CASQGDTEAFF. The J gene is TRBJ1-1, the V gene TRBV5-1, with a possible D match to TRBD1 (5 bases). The V gene lost 7 bases and the J gene lost 3 bases, with 7 bases spanning the gap. Germline V CDR1 and CDR2: SGHRS, YFSETQ. CDR3 length equals 11 residues.